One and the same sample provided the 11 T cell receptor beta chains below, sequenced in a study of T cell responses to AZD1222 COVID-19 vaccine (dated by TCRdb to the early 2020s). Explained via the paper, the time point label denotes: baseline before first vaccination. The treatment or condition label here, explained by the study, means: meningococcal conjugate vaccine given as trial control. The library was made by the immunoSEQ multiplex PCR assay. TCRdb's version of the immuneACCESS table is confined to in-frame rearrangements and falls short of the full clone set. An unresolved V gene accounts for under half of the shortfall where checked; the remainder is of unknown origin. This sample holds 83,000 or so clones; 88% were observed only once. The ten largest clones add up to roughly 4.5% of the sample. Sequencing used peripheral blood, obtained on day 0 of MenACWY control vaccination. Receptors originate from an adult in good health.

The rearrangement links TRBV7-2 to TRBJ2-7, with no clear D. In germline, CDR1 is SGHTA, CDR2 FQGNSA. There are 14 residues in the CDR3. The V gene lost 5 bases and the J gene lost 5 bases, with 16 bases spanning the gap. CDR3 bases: TGTGCCAGCAGCCCCCCCAGAGGCAGCCACGAGCAGTACTTC. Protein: CASSPPRGSHEQYF.

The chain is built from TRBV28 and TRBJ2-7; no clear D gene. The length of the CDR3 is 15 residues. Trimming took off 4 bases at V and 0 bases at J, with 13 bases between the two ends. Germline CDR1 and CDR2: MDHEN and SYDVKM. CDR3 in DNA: TGTGCCAGCAGTTCCCGGACCGTTCCCTCCTACGAGCAGTACTTC. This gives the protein CASSSRTVPSYEQYF.

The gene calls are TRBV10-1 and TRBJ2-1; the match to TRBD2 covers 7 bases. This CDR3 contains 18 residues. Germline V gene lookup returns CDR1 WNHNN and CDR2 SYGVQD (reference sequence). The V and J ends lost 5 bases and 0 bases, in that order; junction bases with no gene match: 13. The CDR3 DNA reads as TGCGCCAGCAGTCTCTACCGTCTAGCGGAAAGCTCCTACAATGAGCAGTTCTTC. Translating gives CASSLYRLAESSYNEQFF.

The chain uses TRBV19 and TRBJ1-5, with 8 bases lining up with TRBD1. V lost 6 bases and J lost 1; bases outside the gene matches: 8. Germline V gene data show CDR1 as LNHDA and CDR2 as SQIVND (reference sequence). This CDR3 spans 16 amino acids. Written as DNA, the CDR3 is TGTGCCAGTAGGGCAGGGGGCTTTAGAAGCAATCAGCCCCAGCATTTT. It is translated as CASRAGGFRSNQPQHF.

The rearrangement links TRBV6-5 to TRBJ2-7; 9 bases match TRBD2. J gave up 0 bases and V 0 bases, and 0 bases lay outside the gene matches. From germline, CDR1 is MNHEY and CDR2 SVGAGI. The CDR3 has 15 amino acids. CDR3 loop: CASSYSSGSSYEQYF. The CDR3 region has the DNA TGTGCCAGCAGTTACTCTAGCGGGAGCTCCTACGAGCAGTACTTC.

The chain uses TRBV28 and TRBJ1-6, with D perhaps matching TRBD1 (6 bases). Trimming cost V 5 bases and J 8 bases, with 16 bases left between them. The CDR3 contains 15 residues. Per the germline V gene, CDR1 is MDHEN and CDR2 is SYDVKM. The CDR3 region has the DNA TGTGCCAGCAGTAACGCGGGGGCAGGAGATTCACCCCTCCACTTT. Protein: CASSNAGAGDSPLHF.

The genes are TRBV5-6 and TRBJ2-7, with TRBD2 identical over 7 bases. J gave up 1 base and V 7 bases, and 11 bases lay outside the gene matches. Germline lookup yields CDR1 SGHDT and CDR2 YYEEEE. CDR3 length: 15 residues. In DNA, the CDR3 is TGTGCCAGCGCGGCTAGCGGAGACTTTTCCTACGAGCAGTACTTC. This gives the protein CASAASGDFSYEQYF. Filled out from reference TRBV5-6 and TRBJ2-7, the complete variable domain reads DAGVTQSPTHLIKTRGQQVTLRCSPKSGHDTVSWYQQALGQGPQFIFQYYEEEERQRGNFPDRFSGHQFPNYSSELNVNALLLGDSALYLCASAASGDFSYEQYFGPGTRLTVT.

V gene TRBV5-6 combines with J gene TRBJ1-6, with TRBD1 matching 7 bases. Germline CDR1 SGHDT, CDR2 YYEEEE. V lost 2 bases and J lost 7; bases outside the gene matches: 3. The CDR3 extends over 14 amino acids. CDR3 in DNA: TGTGCCAGCAGCTTTATGGGACAGAATTCACCCCTCCACTTT. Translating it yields CASSFMGQNSPLHF. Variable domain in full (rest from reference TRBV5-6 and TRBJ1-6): DAGVTQSPTHLIKTRGQQVTLRCSPKSGHDTVSWYQQALGQGPQFIFQYYEEEERQRGNFPDRFSGHQFPNYSSELNVNALLLGDSALYLCASSFMGQNSPLHFGNGTRLTVT.

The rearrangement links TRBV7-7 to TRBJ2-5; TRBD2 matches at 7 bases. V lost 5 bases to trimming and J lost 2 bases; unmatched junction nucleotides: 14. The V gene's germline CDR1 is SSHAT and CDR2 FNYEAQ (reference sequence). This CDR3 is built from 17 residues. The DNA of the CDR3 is TGTGCCAGCAGCCCTGGGAGGGGTGGGGGGAGACAAGAGACCCAGTACTTC. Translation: CASSPGRGGGRQETQYF.

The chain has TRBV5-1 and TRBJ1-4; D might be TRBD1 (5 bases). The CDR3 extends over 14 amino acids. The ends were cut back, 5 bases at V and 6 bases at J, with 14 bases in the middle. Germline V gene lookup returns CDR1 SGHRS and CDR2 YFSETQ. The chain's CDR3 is CASSLRQIYEKLFF. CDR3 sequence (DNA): TGCGCCAGCAGTTTAAGACAGATCTATGAAAAACTGTTTTTT.

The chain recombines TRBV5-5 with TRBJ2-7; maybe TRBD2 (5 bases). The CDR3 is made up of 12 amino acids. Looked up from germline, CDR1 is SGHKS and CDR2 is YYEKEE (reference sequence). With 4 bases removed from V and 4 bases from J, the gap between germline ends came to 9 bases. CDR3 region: CASSPRTYEQYF. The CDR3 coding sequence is TGTGCCAGCAGCCCTCGGACTTACGAGCAGTACTTC.